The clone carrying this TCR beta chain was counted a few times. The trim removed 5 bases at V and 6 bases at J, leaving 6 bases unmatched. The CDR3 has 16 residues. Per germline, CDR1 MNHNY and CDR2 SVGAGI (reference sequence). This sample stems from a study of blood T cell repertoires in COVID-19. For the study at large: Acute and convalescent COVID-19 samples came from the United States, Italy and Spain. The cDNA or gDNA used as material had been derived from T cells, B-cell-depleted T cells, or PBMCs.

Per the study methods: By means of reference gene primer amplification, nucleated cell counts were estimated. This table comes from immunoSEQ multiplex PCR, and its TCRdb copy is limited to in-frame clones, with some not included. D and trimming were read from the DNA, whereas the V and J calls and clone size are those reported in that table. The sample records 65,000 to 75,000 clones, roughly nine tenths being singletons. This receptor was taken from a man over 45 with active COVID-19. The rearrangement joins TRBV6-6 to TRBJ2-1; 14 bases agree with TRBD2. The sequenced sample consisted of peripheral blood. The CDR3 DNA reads TGTGCCAGCAGTCCGTGGGGACTAGCGGGAGTCAATGAGCAGTTCTTC. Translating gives CASSPWGLAGVNEQFF.